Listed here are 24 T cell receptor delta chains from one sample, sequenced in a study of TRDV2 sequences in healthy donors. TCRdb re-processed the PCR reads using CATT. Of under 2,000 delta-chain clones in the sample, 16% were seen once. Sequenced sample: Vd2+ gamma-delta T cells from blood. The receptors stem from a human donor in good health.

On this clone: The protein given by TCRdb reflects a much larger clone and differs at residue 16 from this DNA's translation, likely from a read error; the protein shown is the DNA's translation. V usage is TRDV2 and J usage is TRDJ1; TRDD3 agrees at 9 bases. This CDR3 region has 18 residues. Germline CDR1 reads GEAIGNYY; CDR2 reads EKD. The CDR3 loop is CACDTVGPLGDRSDKPIF. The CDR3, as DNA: TGTGCCTGTGACACCGTCGGGCCTCTGGGGGATCGGTCCGATAAACCCATCTTT.

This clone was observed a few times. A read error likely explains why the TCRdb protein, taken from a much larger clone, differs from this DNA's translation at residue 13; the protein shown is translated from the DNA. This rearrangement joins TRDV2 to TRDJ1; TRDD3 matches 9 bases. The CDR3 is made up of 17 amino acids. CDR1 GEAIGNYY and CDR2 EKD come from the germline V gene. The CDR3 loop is CACDTMGDMLYTEKLIF. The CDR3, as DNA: TGTGCCTGTGACACGATGGGGGATATGCTGTACACCGAAAAACTCATCTTT.

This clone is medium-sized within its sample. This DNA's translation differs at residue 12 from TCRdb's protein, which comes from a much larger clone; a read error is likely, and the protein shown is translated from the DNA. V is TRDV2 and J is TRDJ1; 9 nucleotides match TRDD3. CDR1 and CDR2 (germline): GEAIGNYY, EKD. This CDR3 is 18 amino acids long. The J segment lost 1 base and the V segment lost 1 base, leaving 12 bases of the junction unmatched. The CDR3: CACDTLRQTGGLTDKLIF. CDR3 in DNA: TGTGCCTGTGACACTCTGCGTCAGACTGGGGGACTCACCGATAAACTCATCTTT.

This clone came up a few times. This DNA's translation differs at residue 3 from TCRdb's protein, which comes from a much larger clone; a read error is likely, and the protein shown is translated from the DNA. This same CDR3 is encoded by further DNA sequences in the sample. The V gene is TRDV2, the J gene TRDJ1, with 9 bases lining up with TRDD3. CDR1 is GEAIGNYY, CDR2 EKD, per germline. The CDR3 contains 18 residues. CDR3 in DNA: TGTGCCAGTGACACTCTGCGTCAGACTGGGGGACCCACCGATAAACTCATCTTT. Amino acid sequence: CASDTLRQTGGPTDKLIF.

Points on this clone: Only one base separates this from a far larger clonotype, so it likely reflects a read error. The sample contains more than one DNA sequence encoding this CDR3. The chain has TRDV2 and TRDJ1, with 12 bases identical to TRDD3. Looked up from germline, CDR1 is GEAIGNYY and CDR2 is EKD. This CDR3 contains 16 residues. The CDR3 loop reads CACDTLGDTNTDKLIF. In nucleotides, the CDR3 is TGTGCCTGTGACACGCTGGGGGATACGAACACTGATAAACTCATCTTT.

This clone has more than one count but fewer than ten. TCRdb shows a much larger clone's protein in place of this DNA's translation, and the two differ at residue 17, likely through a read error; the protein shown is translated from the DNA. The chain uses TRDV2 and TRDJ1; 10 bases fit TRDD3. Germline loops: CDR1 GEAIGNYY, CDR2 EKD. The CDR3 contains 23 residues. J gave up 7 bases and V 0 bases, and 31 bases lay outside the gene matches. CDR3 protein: CACDTVTLGLPTGLGDASVKLIF. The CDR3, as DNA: TGTGCCTGTGACACCGTAACATTAGGTCTTCCTACTGGACTGGGGGATGCTTCGGTTAAACTCATCTTT.

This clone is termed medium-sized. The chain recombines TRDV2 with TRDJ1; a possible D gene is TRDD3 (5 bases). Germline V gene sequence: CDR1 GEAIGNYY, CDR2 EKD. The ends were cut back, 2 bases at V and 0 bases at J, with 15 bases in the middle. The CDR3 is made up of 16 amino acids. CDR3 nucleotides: TGTGCCTGTGACATGCTCGGGGACCTCCACACCGATAAACTCATCTTT. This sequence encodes CACDMLGDLHTDKLIF.

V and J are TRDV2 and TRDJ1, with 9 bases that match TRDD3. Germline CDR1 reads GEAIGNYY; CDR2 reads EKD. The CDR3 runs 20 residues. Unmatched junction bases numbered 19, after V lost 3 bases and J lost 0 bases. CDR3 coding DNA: TGTGCCTGTGACCCGGTTGTACTGGGGGACCACTCCGGCGACACCGATAAACTCATCTTT. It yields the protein CACDPVVLGDHSGDTDKLIF.

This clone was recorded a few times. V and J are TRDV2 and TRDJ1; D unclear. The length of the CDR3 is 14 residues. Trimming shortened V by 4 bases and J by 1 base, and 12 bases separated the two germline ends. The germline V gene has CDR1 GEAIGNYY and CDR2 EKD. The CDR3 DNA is TGTGCCTGTGATTTTGCGGGACCCACCGATAAACTCATCTTT. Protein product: CACDFAGPTDKLIF.

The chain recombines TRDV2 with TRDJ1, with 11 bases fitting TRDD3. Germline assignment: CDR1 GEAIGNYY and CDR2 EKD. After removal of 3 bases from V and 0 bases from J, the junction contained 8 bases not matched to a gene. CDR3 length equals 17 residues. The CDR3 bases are TGTGCCTGTGACGGAGGGGTACTGGGGGATAACACCGATAAACTCATCTTT. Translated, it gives CACDGGVLGDNTDKLIF.

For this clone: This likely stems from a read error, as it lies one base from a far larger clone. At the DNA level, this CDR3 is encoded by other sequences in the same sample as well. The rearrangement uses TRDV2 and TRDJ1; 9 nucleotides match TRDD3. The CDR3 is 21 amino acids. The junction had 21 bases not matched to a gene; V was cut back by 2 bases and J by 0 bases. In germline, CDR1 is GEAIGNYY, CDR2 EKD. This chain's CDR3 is CACDKLGLLGDHSGDTDKLIF. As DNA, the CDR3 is TGTGCCTGTGACAAGCTTGGTCTACTGGGGGACCACTCCGGTGACACCGATAAACTCATCTTT.

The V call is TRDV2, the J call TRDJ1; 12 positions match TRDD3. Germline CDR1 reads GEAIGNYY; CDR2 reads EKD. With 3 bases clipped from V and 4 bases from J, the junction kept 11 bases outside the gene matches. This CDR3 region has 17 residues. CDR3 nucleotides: TGTGCCTGTGACCCGGTTGTACTGGGGGATACTGGCGATAAACTCATCTTT. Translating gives CACDPVVLGDTGDKLIF.

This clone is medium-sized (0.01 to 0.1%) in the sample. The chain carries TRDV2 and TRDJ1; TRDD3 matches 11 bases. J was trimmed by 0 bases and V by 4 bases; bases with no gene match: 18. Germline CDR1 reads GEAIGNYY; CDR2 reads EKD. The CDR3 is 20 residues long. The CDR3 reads CACDPLFGGYGDQYTDKLIF. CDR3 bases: TGTGCCTGTGATCCTCTCTTTGGGGGATACGGAGATCAGTACACCGATAAACTCATCTTT.

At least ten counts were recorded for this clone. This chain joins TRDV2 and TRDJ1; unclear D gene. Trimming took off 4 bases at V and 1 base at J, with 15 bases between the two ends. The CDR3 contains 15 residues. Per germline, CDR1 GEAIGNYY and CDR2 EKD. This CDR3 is CACDAVTRGTDKLIF. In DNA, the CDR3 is TGTGCCTGTGATGCTGTTACTCGTGGCACCGATAAACTCATCTTT.

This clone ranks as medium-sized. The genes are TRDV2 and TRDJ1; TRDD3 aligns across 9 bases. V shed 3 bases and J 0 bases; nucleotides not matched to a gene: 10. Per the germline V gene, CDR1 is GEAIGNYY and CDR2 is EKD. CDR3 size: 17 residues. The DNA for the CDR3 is TGTGCCTGTGACCCACTGGGGGAGGAATCGTACACCGATAAACTCATCTTT. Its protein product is CACDPLGEESYTDKLIF.

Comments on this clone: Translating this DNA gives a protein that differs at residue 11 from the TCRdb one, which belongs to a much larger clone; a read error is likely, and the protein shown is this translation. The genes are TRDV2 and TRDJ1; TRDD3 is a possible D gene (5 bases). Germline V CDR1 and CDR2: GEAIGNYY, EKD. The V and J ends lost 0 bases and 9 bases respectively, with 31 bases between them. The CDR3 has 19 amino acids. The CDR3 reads CACDTVQGGPATGSSQLIF. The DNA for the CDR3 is TGTGCCTGTGACACCGTCCAAGGGGGTCCGGCGACCGGATCTTCTCAACTCATCTTT.

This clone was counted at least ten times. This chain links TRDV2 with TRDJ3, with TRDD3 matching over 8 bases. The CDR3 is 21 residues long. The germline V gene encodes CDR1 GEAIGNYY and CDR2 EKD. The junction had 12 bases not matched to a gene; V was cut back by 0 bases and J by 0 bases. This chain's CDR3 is CACDTGALGIQSSWDTRQMFF. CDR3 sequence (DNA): TGTGCCTGTGACACCGGGGCCCTGGGGATACAGAGCTCCTGGGACACCCGACAGATGTTTTTC.

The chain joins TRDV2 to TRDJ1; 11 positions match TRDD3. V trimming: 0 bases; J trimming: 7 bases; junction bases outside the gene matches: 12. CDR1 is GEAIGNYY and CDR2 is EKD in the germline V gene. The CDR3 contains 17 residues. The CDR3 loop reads CACDTSGLGDTSVKLIF. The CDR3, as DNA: TGTGCCTGTGACACCAGTGGGCTGGGGGATACTTCGGTTAAACTCATCTTT.

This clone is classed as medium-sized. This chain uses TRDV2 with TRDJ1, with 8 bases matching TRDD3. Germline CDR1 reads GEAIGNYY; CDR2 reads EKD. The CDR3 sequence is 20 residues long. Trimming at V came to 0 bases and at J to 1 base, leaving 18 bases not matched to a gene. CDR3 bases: TGTGCCTGTGACACCATTACTGGGGGTCCACAGCTATGGAGCACCGATAAACTCATCTTT. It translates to CACDTITGGPQLWSTDKLIF.

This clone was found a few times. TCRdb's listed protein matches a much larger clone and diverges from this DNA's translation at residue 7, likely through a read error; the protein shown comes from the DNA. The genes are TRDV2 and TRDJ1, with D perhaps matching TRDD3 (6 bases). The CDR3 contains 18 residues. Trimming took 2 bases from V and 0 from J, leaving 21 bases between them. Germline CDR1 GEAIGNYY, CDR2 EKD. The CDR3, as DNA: TGTGCCTGTGACATGGGGGGTGCGAGCTCCTGGGACACCGATAAACTCATCTTT. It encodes CACDMGGASSWDTDKLIF.

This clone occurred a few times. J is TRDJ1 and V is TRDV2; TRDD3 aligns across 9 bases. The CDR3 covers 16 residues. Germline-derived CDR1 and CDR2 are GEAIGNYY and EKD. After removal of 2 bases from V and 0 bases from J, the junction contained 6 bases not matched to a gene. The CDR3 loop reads CACDMGDMLYTDKLIF. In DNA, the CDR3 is TGTGCCTGTGACATGGGGGATATGCTGTACACCGATAAACTCATCTTT.

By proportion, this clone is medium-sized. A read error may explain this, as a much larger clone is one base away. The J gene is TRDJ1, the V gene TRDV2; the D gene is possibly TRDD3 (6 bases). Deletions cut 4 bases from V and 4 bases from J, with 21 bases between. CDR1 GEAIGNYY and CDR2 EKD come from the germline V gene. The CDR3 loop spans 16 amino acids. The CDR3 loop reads CACDVLGGSFSDKLIF. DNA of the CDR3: TGTGCCTGTGATGTACTGGGAGGATCCTTTAGCGATAAACTCATCTTT.

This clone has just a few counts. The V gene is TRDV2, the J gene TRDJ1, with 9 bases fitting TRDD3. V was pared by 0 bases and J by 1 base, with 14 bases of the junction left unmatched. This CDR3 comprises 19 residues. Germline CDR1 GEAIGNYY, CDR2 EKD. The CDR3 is CACDTVVRQTGGPTDKLIF. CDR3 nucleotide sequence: TGTGCCTGTGACACCGTTGTGCGTCAGACTGGGGGACCCACCGATAAACTCATCTTT.

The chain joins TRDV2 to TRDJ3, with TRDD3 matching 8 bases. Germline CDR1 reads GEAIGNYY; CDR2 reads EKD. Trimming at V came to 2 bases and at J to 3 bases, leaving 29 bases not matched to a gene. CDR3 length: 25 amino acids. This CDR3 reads CACDIMRLGAVGSDKLSWDTRQMFF. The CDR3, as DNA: TGTGCCTGTGACATAATGAGACTGGGGGCCGTGGGGTCCGATAAACTCAGCTGGGACACCCGACAGATGTTTTTC.